This T cell receptor beta chain stems from a study of blood T cells in healthy people across ages. Findings and limits, study-wide: Observed TCR beta diversity showed a strong correlation with the percentage of naive T cells as measured by flow cytometry. Long-lived donors exceeded aged donors in naive CD4+ cells and diversity. Unsorted PBMCs ruled out conclusive naive versus antigen-experienced comparison.

Germline values: CDR1 MNHEY, CDR2 SVGAGI. The V gene lost 6 bases and the J gene lost 0 bases, with 14 bases spanning the gap. The CDR3 is 16 amino acids. It was with a sample-barcoded 5' primer and a J-beta primer mix that a second PCR of about 6 to 12 cycles was run. Each cDNA was tagged by a template-switch adaptor containing 12 random nucleotides. TCRdb called the 5' RACE reads again in MiXCR, with one record for every CDR3 protein. The table has about 1,800,000 distinct CDR3 sequences, approximately 30% seen once. A note on this clonotype: The antigen remains undetermined.

This TCR was sampled from a woman between 25 and 40 years old in good health. Source material: blood. This chain joins TRBV6-5 and TRBJ2-2; a possible D gene is TRBD1 (5 bases). Written as DNA, the CDR3 is TGTGCCAGCAGCCTACCGGACACTACGAACACCGGGGAGCTGTTTTTT. Residues: CASSLPDTTNTGELFF.